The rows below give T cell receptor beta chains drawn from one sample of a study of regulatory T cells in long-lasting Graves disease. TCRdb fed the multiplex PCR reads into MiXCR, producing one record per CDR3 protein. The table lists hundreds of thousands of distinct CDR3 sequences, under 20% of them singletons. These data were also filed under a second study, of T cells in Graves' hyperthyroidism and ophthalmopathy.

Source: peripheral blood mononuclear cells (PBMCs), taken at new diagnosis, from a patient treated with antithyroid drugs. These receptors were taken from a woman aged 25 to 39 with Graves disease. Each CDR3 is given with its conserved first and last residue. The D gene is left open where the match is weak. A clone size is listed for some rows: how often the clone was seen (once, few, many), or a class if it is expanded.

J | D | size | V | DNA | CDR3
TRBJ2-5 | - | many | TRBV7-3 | TGTGCCAGCAGCTCTTACGGGAAGACGGAGACCCAGTACTTC | CASSSYGKTETQYF
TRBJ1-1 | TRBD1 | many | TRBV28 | TGTGCCAGCAGTCGAGCCGGGACAGGGGCAGGTCGTACTGAAGCTTTCTTT | CASSRAGTGAGRTEAFF
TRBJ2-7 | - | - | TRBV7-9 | TGTGCCAGCAGCCCCACGAGCGCCTCCTACGAGCAGTACTTC | CASSPTSASYEQYF
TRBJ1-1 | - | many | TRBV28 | TGTGCCAGCAGTCCAGGCGACGCTGAAGCTTTCTTT | CASSPGDAEAFF
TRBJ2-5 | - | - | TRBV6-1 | TGTGCCAGCAGCGAAGGAGGCAGCCCGATTGTGACCCAGTACTTC | CASSEGGSPIVTQYF
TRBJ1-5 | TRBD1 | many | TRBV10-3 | TGTGCCATCAGTGGATCTTGGACAGGGACCAATCAGCCCCAGCATTTT | CAISGSWTGTNQPQHF
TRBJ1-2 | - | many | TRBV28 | TGTGCCAGCAGTTCCGGGGGGCGCCACTATGGCTACACCTTC | CASSSGGRHYGYTF
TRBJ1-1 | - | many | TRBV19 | TGTGCCAGTAGTATTATGCGGCCCACGAACCCTGAAGCTTTCTTT | CASSIMRPTNPEAFF
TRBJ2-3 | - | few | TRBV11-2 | TGTGCCAGCAGCTTTCGGGGCATGGATACGCAGTATTTT | CASSFRGMDTQYF
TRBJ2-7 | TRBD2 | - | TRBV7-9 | TGTGCCAGCAGCTTATACGGGACTAGCGTCTCCTACGAGCAGTACTTC | CASSLYGTSVSYEQYF
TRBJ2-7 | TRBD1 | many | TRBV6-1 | TGTGCCAGCAGTGCTGCCGGGACAGGGGCCTACGAGCAGTACTTC | CASSAAGTGAYEQYF
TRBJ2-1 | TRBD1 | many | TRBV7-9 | TGTGCCAGCAGCTTCCCACAGGGGGCTAGTGAGCAGTTCTTC | CASSFPQGASEQFF
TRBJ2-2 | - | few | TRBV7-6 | TGTGCCAGCAGCCAGCCGGGGGGCAGCACCGGGGAGCTGTTTTTT | CASSQPGGSTGELFF
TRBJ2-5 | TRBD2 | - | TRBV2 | TGTGCCAGCACGTCTAGCGGGATTCAACTTAAAGAGACCCAGTACTTC | CASTSSGIQLKETQYF
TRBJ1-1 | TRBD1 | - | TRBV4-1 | TGCGCCAGCAGCCGGGACAGGGCAAGAAAGAACACTGAAGCTTTCTTT | CASSRDRARKNTEAFF
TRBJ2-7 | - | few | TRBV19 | TGTGCCAGTAGTATAACCTTCGGGGGCTCCTACGAGCAGTACTTC | CASSITFGGSYEQYF
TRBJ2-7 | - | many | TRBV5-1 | TGCGCCAGCATGGACGGGGCCGCCTCCTACGAGCAGTACTTC | CASMDGAASYEQYF
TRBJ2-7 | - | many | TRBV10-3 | TGTGCCATCAGTGATAGTACTAAAACCTACGAGCAGTACTTC | CAISDSTKTYEQYF
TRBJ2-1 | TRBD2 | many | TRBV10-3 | TGTGCCATCAGTGGGCGGGGTAGCGGGGCCACGGATGAGCAGTTCTTC | CAISGRGSGATDEQFF
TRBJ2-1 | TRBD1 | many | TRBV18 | TGTGCCAGCTCACGGGACAGGGTCAATGAGCAGTTCTTC | CASSRDRVNEQFF
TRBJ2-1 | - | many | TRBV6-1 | TGTGCCACCGATCCCGGGACCAGCTCCTACAATGAGCAGTTCTTC | CATDPGTSSYNEQFF
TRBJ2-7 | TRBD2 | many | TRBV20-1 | TGCAGTGCTACGGATTCTAGCGGCCTAACCTACGAGCAGTACTTC | CSATDSSGLTYEQYF
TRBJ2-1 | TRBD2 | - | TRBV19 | TGTGCCAGTATCTCCACCGGGACTAGCAGGTCTGAGCAGTTCTTC | CASISTGTSRSEQFF